This TCR beta chain was observed in a study of blood T cell repertoires in COVID-19. Study context: COVID-19 samples, acute and convalescent, were from the United States, Italy and Spain.

Profiled with immunoSEQ multiplex PCR; TCRdb holds only in-frame clones, not every one. The sample lists 150,000 to 200,000 clones; 90% to 95% were seen once. The CDR3 is made up of 15 amino acids. Trimming cost V 5 bases and J 0 bases, with 11 bases left between them. In germline, CDR1 is MGHRA, CDR2 YSYEKL. Sequenced input: peripheral blood. This chain uses TRBV4-1 with TRBJ2-1; unclear D gene. This clonotype was sampled from a woman aged 45 to 65 with acute or convalescent COVID-19. CDR3 nucleotide sequence: TGCGCCAGCAGCTGGCAGTTAAGCTCCTACAATGAGCAGTTCTTC. Protein product: CASSWQLSSYNEQFF.